The next 21 T cell receptor beta chains were all read from a single sample in a study of blood T cell repertoires in COVID-19. Data came from immunoSEQ multiplex PCR; TCRdb stores just in-frame clones and leaves some out. Altogether 250,000 to 350,000 clones are present, under 90% being singletons, with the ten largest covering 0.94%. The sequenced sample was peripheral blood. The receptors shown here come from a woman between 35 and 50 years old who had recovered from COVID-19.

This clone appeared a single time. The V and J genes are TRBV25-1 and TRBJ1-2; 7 bases are shared with TRBD1. With 7 bases clipped from V and 8 bases from J, the junction kept 7 bases outside the gene matches. The CDR3 runs to 12 residues. CDR1 and CDR2 from the germline V gene are MGHDK and SYGVNS. This chain's CDR3 is CASKSTGAGYTF. CDR3 nucleotides: TGTGCCAGCAAATCTACAGGGGCCGGCTACACCTTC.

The chain links TRBV4-2 to TRBJ2-6; D may be TRBD2 (5 bases). CDR3 length equals 19 residues. Trimming pared 0 bases from V and 0 bases from J, leaving 15 bases between. Germline V gene sequence: CDR1 LGHNA, CDR2 YNFKEQ. As DNA, the CDR3 is TGTGCCAGCAGCCAAGATCGAGGGCTGGGGATCTCTGGGGCCAACGTCCTGACTTTC. Its translation is CASSQDRGLGISGANVLTF.

This clone has more than one count but fewer than ten. The chain couples TRBV14 to TRBJ2-7; 8 bases match TRBD2. CDR1 is SGHDN and CDR2 is FVKESK in the germline V gene. J lost 3 bases, V lost 1 base, and 11 bases had no gene match. The CDR3 runs to 17 residues. CDR3 nucleotides: TGTGCCAGCAGCCAAGGGGTCCTGTCGGGAGGGGACTACGAGCAGTACTTC. Its translation: CASSQGVLSGGDYEQYF.

This clone was found a few times. The chain couples TRBV5-1 to TRBJ2-7, with TRBD2 matching 12 bases. Germline-derived CDR1 and CDR2 are SGHRS and YFSETQ. The ends lost 4 bases at V and 4 bases at J; junction bases unmatched: 6. There are 15 residues in the CDR3. CDR3 amino acids: CASSPLAGGPYEQYF. CDR3 nucleotide sequence: TGCGCCAGCAGCCCTCTAGCGGGAGGGCCATACGAGCAGTACTTC.

The rearrangement joins TRBV7-3 to TRBJ1-1; 7 bases map to TRBD1. Per germline, CDR1 SGHTA and CDR2 FQGTGA. Unmatched junction bases numbered 8, after V lost 7 bases and J lost 3 bases. The CDR3 has 14 residues. The CDR3 coding sequence is TGTGCCAGCACCCAGACAGGGAATCACACTGAAGCTTTCTTT. It specifies CASTQTGNHTEAFF.

The J gene is TRBJ2-7, the V gene TRBV5-4; a weak D match, TRBD2 (5 bases). Germline V lookup: CDR1 SGHNT, CDR2 YYREEE (reference sequence). V lost 4 bases to trimming and J lost 2 bases, with 10 bases between them. This CDR3 is built from 13 residues. The CDR3 DNA reads TGTGCCAGCAGCCCGGACTCGACCTACGAGCAGTACTTC. Protein product: CASSPDSTYEQYF.

V is TRBV9 and J is TRBJ2-3, with 7 bases aligning to TRBD1. V shed 3 bases, J shed 4 bases, and the junction held 8 bases outside the gene matches. The CDR3 loop spans 15 amino acids. Germline V gene sequence: CDR1 SGDLS, CDR2 YYNGEE. CDR3 amino acids: CASSGPRGPPDTQYF. The CDR3 nucleotides are TGTGCCAGCAGCGGCCCAAGGGGGCCCCCAGATACGCAGTATTTT.

J is TRBJ1-1 and V is TRBV18, with 9 bases aligning to TRBD1. V gave up 5 bases and J gave up 3 bases; unmatched junction bases: 7. Germline CDR1 is KGHSH and CDR2 is LQKENI. This CDR3 has 15 amino acids. The CDR3 is CASSEGQGFYTEAFF. CDR3 in DNA: TGTGCCAGCTCAGAAGGACAGGGGTTTTACACTGAAGCTTTCTTT. Filled out from reference TRBV18 and TRBJ1-1, the complete variable domain reads NAGVMQNPRHLVRRRGQEARLRCSPMKGHSHVYWYRQLPEEGLKFMVYLQKENIIDESGMPKERFSAEFPKEGPSILRIQQVVRGDSAAYFCASSEGQGFYTEAFFGQGTRLTVV.

With respect to this clone: A much larger clone lies a single base off, so this may be a read error. The chain links TRBV7-9 to TRBJ2-2; the match to TRBD1 covers 7 bases. The CDR3 is 16 amino acids. The germline gives CDR1 SEHNR, CDR2 FQNEAQ (reference sequence). CDR3 protein: CASSLAGQENTRELFF. Here the CDR3 DNA reads TGTGCCAGCAGCTTAGCAGGACAGGAGAACACCAGGGAGCTGTTTTTT. The whole variable domain, filled in from reference TRBV7-9 and TRBJ2-2, reads DTGVSQNPRHKITKRGQNVTFRCDPISEHNRLYWYRQTLGQGPEFLTYFQNEAQLEKSRLLSDRFSAERPKGSFSTLEIQRTEQGDSAMYLCASSLAGQENTRELFFGEGSRLTVL.

This clone came up many times. The rearrangement links TRBV15 to TRBJ1-1; 7 nucleotides line up with TRBD1. The J segment lost 1 base and the V segment lost 3 bases, leaving 2 bases of the junction unmatched. Germline CDR1 reads LNHNV; CDR2 reads YYDKDF (reference sequence). The CDR3 runs to 14 residues. CDR3 protein: CATSRTGRNTEAFF. CDR3 coding DNA: TGTGCCACCAGCAGGACAGGGAGGAACACTGAAGCTTTCTTT. Complete variable domain (other parts from reference TRBV15 and TRBJ1-1): DAMVIQNPRYQVTQFGKPVTLSCSQTLNHNVMYWYQQKSSQAPKLLFHYYDKDFNNEADTPDNFQSRRPNTSFCFLDIRSPGLGDTAMYLCATSRTGRNTEAFFGQGTRLTVV.

J is TRBJ1-4 and V is TRBV27; D may be TRBD1 (6 bases). CDR1 is MNHEY and CDR2 is SMNVEV in the germline V gene (reference sequence). The CDR3 has 14 residues. V was cut by 5 bases and J by 8 bases, with 15 bases left in between. The CDR3 bases are TGTGCCAGCAGTCGCGGGGGCCAGGCGGAAAAACTGTTTTTT. Translating it yields CASSRGGQAEKLFF.

The J gene is TRBJ2-1, the V gene TRBV5-1, with 9 bases lining up with TRBD2. The germline V gene has CDR1 SGHRS and CDR2 YFSETQ. This CDR3 region has 15 residues. The V segment lost 3 bases and the J segment 4 bases; nucleotides outside the gene matches: 5. CDR3 nucleotides: TGCGCCAGCAGCTATACTAGCGGGTCGTACAATGAGCAGTTCTTC. This encodes CASSYTSGSYNEQFF.

This clone was recorded once. The chain carries TRBV27 and TRBJ1-2; 8 bases align to TRBD1. Unmatched junction bases numbered 8, after V lost 4 bases and J lost 4 bases. This CDR3 has 15 residues. Germline V gives CDR1 MNHEY, CDR2 SMNVEV (reference sequence). The CDR3 nucleotides read TGTGCCAGCAGTTCGGGACAGGATCTCGGCTATGGCTACACCTTC. It codes for CASSSGQDLGYGYTF.

The chain carries TRBV21-1 and TRBJ2-1; the table assigns TRBD2, which was not confirmed against the DNA. TRBV21-1 is assigned pseudogene status. The CDR3 consists of 16 residues. DNA of the CDR3: TGTGCCAGTAAAACCGGGAGGGCCAGGCGGGACAATGAGCAGTTCTTC. This translates into CASKTGRARRDNEQFF.

The chain couples TRBV4-1 to TRBJ2-7; D is unclear. Trimming stripped 1 base from V and 5 bases from J, with 6 bases between. This CDR3 spans 12 amino acids. The germline V gene encodes CDR1 MGHRA and CDR2 YSYEKL. This chain's CDR3 is CASSQGGDEQYF. The CDR3 DNA is TGCGCCAGCAGCCAAGGCGGCGACGAGCAGTACTTC.

This chain joins TRBV12-5 and TRBJ1-5; D may be TRBD1 (6 bases). Germline CDR1 and CDR2: LGHNT and FRNRAP. This CDR3 is built from 18 residues. The V end lost 2 bases, the J end lost 2 bases, and 19 bases lay between the germline ends. As DNA, the CDR3 is TGTGCTAGTGGTTTGCTACGAGGGGGTGACGCTGGCAATCAGCCCCAGCATTTT. As protein: CASGLLRGGDAGNQPQHF. The whole variable domain, filled in from reference TRBV12-5 and TRBJ1-5, reads DARVTQTPRHKVTEMGQEVTMRCQPILGHNTVFWYRQTMMQGLELLAYFRNRAPLDDSGMPKDRFSAEMPDATLATLKIQPSEPRDSAVYFCASGLLRGGDAGNQPQHFGDGTRLSIL.

This chain links TRBV10-3 with TRBJ2-1; weak D call: TRBD2 (5 bases). Deletions cut 7 bases from V and 0 bases from J, with 10 bases between. Germline CDR1 reads ENHRY; CDR2 reads SYGVKD. The CDR3 is made up of 14 amino acids. The CDR3 nucleotides are TGTGCCATCATCCGGACTGACTCCTACAATGAGCAGTTCTTC. Its translation is CAIIRTDSYNEQFF.

The CDR3 DNA follows: TGTGCCAGAAGCGCACAAGACAGAACTAGCAATCAGCCCCAGCATTTT. Protein sequence: CARSAQDRTSNQPQHF. V is TRBV5-3 and J is TRBJ1-5, with D possibly matching TRBD1 (5 bases). TRBV5-3 is flagged as an ORF with uncertain function. This CDR3 is built from 16 residues. Trimming took off 4 bases at V and 0 bases at J, with 14 bases between the two ends.

The chain is built from TRBV18 and TRBJ2-1, with 11 bases aligning to TRBD2. This CDR3 has 16 amino acids. The V gene end was trimmed by 0 bases and the J gene end by 3 bases; junction bases not matched to a gene: 1. Germline CDR1 and CDR2: KGHSH and LQKENI. The CDR3 region is CASSPPGLAVYNEQFF. The CDR3 nucleotides read TGTGCCAGCTCACCACCGGGACTAGCGGTCTACAATGAGCAGTTCTTC.

The V call is TRBV19, the J call TRBJ2-1, with TRBD2 matching 9 bases. The ends lost 5 bases at V and 5 bases at J; junction bases unmatched: 10. Germline assignment: CDR1 LNHDA and CDR2 SQIVND (reference sequence). The CDR3 covers 16 residues. The CDR3 DNA reads as TGTGCCAGTAGTTGGACTAGCGATCTTTCCCACAATGAGCAGTTCTTC. It encodes CASSWTSDLSHNEQFF.

The chain employs TRBV19 and TRBJ2-3, with 10 bases fitting TRBD2. CDR1 is LNHDA, CDR2 SQIVND, per germline (reference sequence). This CDR3 contains 15 residues. The V gene end was trimmed by 5 bases and the J gene end by 4 bases; junction bases not matched to a gene: 6. This CDR3 reads CASSALAGAADTQYF. The CDR3 nucleotides read TGTGCCAGTAGTGCTCTAGCGGGAGCGGCAGATACGCAGTATTTT.